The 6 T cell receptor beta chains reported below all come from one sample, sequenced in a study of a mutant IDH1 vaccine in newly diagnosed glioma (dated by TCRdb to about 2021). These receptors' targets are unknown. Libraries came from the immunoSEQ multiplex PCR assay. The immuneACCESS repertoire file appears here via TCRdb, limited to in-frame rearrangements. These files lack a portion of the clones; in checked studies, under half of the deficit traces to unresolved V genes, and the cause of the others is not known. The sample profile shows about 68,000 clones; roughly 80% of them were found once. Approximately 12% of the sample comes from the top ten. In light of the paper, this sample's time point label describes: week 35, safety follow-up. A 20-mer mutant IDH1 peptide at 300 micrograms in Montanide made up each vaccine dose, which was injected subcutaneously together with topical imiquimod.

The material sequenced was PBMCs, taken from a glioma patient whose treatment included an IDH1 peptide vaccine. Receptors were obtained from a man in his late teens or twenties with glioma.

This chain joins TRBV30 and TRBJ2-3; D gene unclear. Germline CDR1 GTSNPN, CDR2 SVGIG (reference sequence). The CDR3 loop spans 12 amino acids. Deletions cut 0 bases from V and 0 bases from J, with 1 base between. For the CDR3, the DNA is TGTGCCTGGAGTGTAAGCACAGATACGCAGTATTTT. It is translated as CAWSVSTDTQYF. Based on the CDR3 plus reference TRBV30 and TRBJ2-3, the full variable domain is SQTIHQWPATLVQPVGSPLSLECTVEGTSNPNLYWYRQAAGRGLQLLFYSVGIGQISSEVPQNLSASRPQDRQFILSSKKLLLSDSGFYLCAWSVSTDTQYFGPGTRLTVL.

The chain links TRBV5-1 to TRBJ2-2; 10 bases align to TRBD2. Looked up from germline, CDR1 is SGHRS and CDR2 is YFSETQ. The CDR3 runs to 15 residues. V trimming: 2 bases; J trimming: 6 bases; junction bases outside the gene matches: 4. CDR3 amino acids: CASSLAGGSAGELFF. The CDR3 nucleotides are TGCGCCAGCAGCTTAGCGGGAGGGTCCGCCGGGGAGCTGTTTTTT.

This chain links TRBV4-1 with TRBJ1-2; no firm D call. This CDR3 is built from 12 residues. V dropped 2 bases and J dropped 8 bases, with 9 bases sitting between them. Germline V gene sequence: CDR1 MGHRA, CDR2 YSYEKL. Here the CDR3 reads CASSQNTAGYTF. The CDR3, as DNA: TGCGCCAGCAGCCAAAATACGGCCGGCTACACCTTC.

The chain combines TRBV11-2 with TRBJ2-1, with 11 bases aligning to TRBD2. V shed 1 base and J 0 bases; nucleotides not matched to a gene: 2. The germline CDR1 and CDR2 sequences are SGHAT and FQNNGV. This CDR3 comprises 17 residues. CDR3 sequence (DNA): TGTGCCAGCAGCTTAGGACTAGCGGGACCCTCCTACAATGAGCAGTTCTTC. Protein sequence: CASSLGLAGPSYNEQFF. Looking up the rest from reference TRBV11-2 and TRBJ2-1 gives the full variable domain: EAGVAQSPRYKIIEKRQSVAFWCNPISGHATLYWYQQILGQGPKLLIQFQNNGVVDDSQLPKDRFSAERLKGVDSTLKIQPAKLEDSAVYLCASSLGLAGPSYNEQFFGPGTRLTVL.

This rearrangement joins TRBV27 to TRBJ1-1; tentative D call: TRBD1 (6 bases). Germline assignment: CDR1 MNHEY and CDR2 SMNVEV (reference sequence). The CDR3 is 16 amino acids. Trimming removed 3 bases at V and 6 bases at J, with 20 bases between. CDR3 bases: TGTGCCAGCAGTTTCCTCCAGGGGCGCGGGGCCTCTGAAGCTTTCTTT. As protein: CASSFLQGRGASEAFF.

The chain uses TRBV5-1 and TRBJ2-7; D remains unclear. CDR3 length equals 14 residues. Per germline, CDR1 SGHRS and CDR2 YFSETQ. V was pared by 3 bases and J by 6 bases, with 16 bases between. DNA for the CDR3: TGCGCCAGCAGCTGGGGATCGGAGAAAGGCGAGCAGTACTTC. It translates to CASSWGSEKGEQYF.